Listed below are T cell receptor beta chains from one sample, sequenced in a study of shared clonotypes between healthy human individuals. Repertoires were generated with immunoSEQ multiplex PCR, while TCRdb's copy carries only in-frame clones and drops some. The sample holds some 2.1 million clones, approximately 94% seen once. The material sequenced was naive CD8+ T cells sorted from blood. Source of these receptors: a man aged 18-30 years in good health. CDR3s include the opening cysteine and the closing phenylalanine or tryptophan. D genes are given only for firm matches. Some rows mark clone size as missing; the rest say once, few, many or name a class of expanded clone.

d_gene	v_gene	abundance	j_gene	CDR3aa	CDR3nt
-	TRBV7-9	-	TRBJ2-2	CASSLEGGGRTGELFF	TGTGCCAGCAGCTTAGAGGGAGGAGGGCGCACCGGGGAGCTGTTTTTT
-	TRBV27	-	TRBJ2-7	CASSWTGGTSYEQYF	TGTGCCAGCAGTTGGACAGGAGGGACCTCCTACGAGCAGTACTTC
-	TRBV9	-	TRBJ2-5	CASTPWGGSQETQYF	TGTGCCAGCACCCCATGGGGCGGATCACAAGAGACCCAGTACTTC
-	TRBV27	-	TRBJ2-7	CASSGGAGANHEQYF	TGTGCCAGCAGTGGGGGGGCGGGGGCTAACCACGAGCAGTACTTC
-	TRBV9	-	TRBJ1-1	CASSVVRGGTEAFF	TGTGCCAGCAGCGTAGTGAGGGGGGGTACTGAAGCTTTCTTT
TRBD1	TRBV28	-	TRBJ2-7	CASSPPGQSPYEQYF	TGTGCCAGCAGTCCTCCGGGACAGTCTCCCTACGAGCAGTACTTC
TRBD1	TRBV27	-	TRBJ2-7	CASSLKTGGDEQYF	TGTGCCAGCAGTTTAAAGACAGGGGGGGACGAGCAGTACTTC
-	TRBV29-1	-	TRBJ2-3	CSVLLRGTTDTQYF	TGCAGCGTTCTACTAAGGGGAACCACAGATACGCAGTATTTT
-	TRBV4-3	-	TRBJ2-1	CASSQEGGVTYNEQFF	TGCGCCAGCAGCCAAGAGGGCGGCGTAACCTACAATGAGCAGTTCTTC
-	TRBV2	-	TRBJ2-3	CASTDAAQSTDTQYF	TGTGCCAGCACCGACGCTGCGCAGAGCACAGATACGCAGTATTTT
-	TRBV27	-	TRBJ1-6	CASSLTLGLNSPLHF	TGTGCCAGCAGTCTTACACTCGGACTGAATTCACCCCTCCACTTT
-	TRBV11-2	-	TRBJ2-1	CASSLDWGDTDYNEQFF	TGTGCCAGCAGCTTAGATTGGGGGGACACCGATTACAATGAGCAGTTCTTC
-	TRBV30	-	TRBJ1-1	CAWSVGLTEAFF	TGTGCCTGGAGTGTAGGGCTCACTGAAGCTTTCTTT
TRBD2	TRBV4-3	once	TRBJ2-3	CASSQELAGATQYF	TGCGCCAGCAGCCAAGAGTTAGCGGGAGCTACGCAGTATTTT
-	TRBV13	-	TRBJ2-7	CASSRLGGANYEQYF	TGTGCCAGCAGCCGCCTTGGGGGGGCGAACTACGAGCAGTACTTC
-	TRBV19	-	TRBJ1-5	CASTTARQGNQPQHF	TGTGCCAGTACGACAGCCAGACAGGGCAATCAGCCCCAGCATTTT
TRBD2	TRBV7-2	-	TRBJ2-1	CASSWGLANNEQFF	TGTGCCAGCAGCTGGGGACTAGCGAACAATGAGCAGTTCTTC
-	TRBV4-3	-	TRBJ1-4	CASSPHRDEKLFF	TGCGCCAGCAGCCCGCACCGAGATGAAAAACTGTTTTTT
-	TRBV6-6	-	TRBJ1-3	CASSYPSGNTIYF	TGTGCCAGCAGTTACCCAAGTGGAAACACCATATATTTT
-	TRBV6-5	-	TRBJ2-3	CATTNGPDLTDTQYF	TGTGCCACGACGAATGGGCCAGATCTCACAGATACGCAGTATTTT
-	TRBV4-3	-	TRBJ2-4	CASSQERFRESGLAKNIQYF	TGCGCCAGCAGCCAAGAACGGTTCAGGGAATCAGGGTTAGCCAAAAACATTCAGTACTTC
TRBD2	TRBV28	-	TRBJ2-3	CASSPPTEGLEVDTQYF	TGTGCCAGCAGTCCACCAACCGAGGGACTAGAGGTAGATACGCAGTATTTT
-	TRBV27	-	TRBJ1-5	CASSLTQQGARQPQHF	TGTGCCAGCAGTTTAACCCAGCAGGGAGCAAGGCAGCCCCAGCATTTT
-	TRBV21-1	few	TRBJ2-1	CASSKGSISREQFF	TGTGCCAGCAGCAAAGGGAGTATTTCTAGGGAGCAGTTCTTC
-	TRBV27	-	TRBJ2-7	CASSLGGFSYEQYF	TGTGCCAGCAGTTTAGGAGGGTTCAGCTACGAGCAGTACTTC
TRBD2	TRBV13	-	TRBJ2-7	CASSLLAGGSYEQYF	TGTGCCAGCAGTCTACTAGCGGGAGGATCTTACGAGCAGTACTTC
-	TRBV6-6	-	TRBJ2-7	CASSYARGTDEQYF	TGTGCCAGCAGTTACGCACGGGGAACCGACGAGCAGTACTTC
TRBD1	TRBV7-9	-	TRBJ1-5	CASSSSDRDEVGYDQPQHF	TGTGCCAGCAGCTCCTCGGACAGGGATGAAGTGGGATACGATCAGCCCCAGCATTTT
TRBD2	TRBV11-2	-	TRBJ2-1	CAKGLAGGNEQFF	TGTGCCAAAGGCTTAGCGGGAGGCAATGAGCAGTTCTTC
-	TRBV28	-	TRBJ2-7	CASRLGEGGEQYF	TGTGCCAGCAGGCTGGGAGAGGGCGGCGAGCAGTACTTC
-	TRBV7-8	once	TRBJ2-5	CASSLGGGVETQYF	TGTGCCAGCAGCCTAGGGGGGGGAGTGGAGACCCAGTACTTC
-	TRBV19	-	TRBJ1-2	CASSPTTESYGYTF	TGTGCCAGTAGTCCCACGACAGAAAGCTATGGCTACACCTTC
TRBD1	TRBV2	-	TRBJ2-7	CASSDYRTGPYEQYF	TGTGCCAGCAGTGATTATAGGACAGGACCTTACGAGCAGTACTTC
TRBD1	TRBV27	-	TRBJ1-5	CASSDRGLGQPQHF	TGTGCCAGCAGCGACAGGGGTTTGGGTCAGCCCCAGCATTTT
TRBD2	TRBV13	-	TRBJ2-3	CASSRRGLAVPDTQYF	TGTGCCAGCAGCAGAAGGGGACTAGCGGTTCCAGATACGCAGTATTTT
-	TRBV5-8	-	TRBJ2-2	CASSPSGTRNTGELFF	TGTGCCAGCAGTCCATCCGGCACAAGGAACACCGGGGAGCTGTTTTTT
TRBD2	TRBV11-2	-	TRBJ2-5	CASSLDWGGETQYF	TGTGCCAGCAGCTTAGACTGGGGGGGAGAGACCCAGTACTTC
TRBD1	TRBV5-8	-	TRBJ2-7	CASSPPDRDYEQYF	TGTGCCAGCAGCCCGCCAGACAGGGATTACGAGCAGTACTTC
-	TRBV30	-	TRBJ1-4	CAWSLGEKLFF	TGTGCCTGGAGTCTGGGCGAAAAACTGTTTTTT
-	TRBV7-9	few	TRBJ2-7	CASSLTSSYEQYF	TGTGCCAGCAGCTTAACTAGCTCCTACGAGCAGTACTTC
-	TRBV2	-	TRBJ2-7	CASSPGHSSYEQYF	TGTGCCAGCAGCCCGGGACATAGCTCCTACGAGCAGTACTTC
-	TRBV19	-	TRBJ2-2	CASSGVGTGELFF	TGTGCCAGTAGTGGGGTGGGCACCGGGGAGCTGTTTTTT
-	TRBV30	once	TRBJ1-1	CAWSATVDAEAFF	TGTGCCTGGAGTGCGACAGTGGACGCTGAAGCTTTCTTT
-	TRBV5-1	-	TRBJ2-3	CASSPVGGTDTQYF	TGCGCCAGCAGCCCGGTGGGGGGCACAGATACGCAGTATTTT
-	TRBV4-3	-	TRBJ1-5	CASSQDEGQPQHF	TGCGCCAGCAGCCAAGATGAGGGGCAGCCCCAGCATTTT
-	TRBV25-1	-	TRBJ2-7	CASSEGYTYEQYF	TGTGCCAGCAGTGAAGGGTACACCTACGAGCAGTACTTC
-	TRBV11-2	once	TRBJ2-7	CASSLLADYEQYF	TGTGCCAGCAGCTTATTGGCTGACTACGAGCAGTACTTC
-	TRBV28	-	TRBJ1-5	CASSLVGAGQPQHF	TGTGCCAGCAGTCTTGTGGGGGCCGGTCAGCCCCAGCATTTT
TRBD2	TRBV30	once	TRBJ2-3	CAWSVRLAGVGDTQYF	TGTGCCTGGAGTGTAAGACTAGCGGGAGTGGGGGATACGCAGTATTTT
-	TRBV5-4	-	TRBJ2-7	CASSLGGPEQYF	TGTGCCAGCAGCTTGGGGGGTCCCGAGCAGTACTTC
TRBD2	TRBV5-5	-	TRBJ2-1	CASSSPGLAYNEQFF	TGTGCCAGCAGCTCGCCCGGACTAGCCTACAATGAGCAGTTCTTC
-	TRBV9	-	TRBJ2-3	CASSVGGEDTQYF	TGTGCCAGCAGCGTAGGCGGCGAAGATACGCAGTATTTT
-	TRBV2	-	TRBJ2-2	CASSGKGVNTGELFF	TGTGCCAGCAGTGGCAAAGGGGTGAACACCGGGGAGCTGTTTTTT
-	TRBV5-1	-	TRBJ1-1	CASSLRGNTEAFF	TGCGCCAGCAGCCTCAGGGGAAACACTGAAGCTTTCTTT
-	TRBV4-3	-	TRBJ2-5	CASSQDWWETQYF	TGCGCCAGCAGCCAAGATTGGTGGGAGACCCAGTACTTC
-	TRBV27	-	TRBJ1-6	CASSLAYNSPLHF	TGTGCCAGCAGTCTTGCCTACAATTCACCCCTCCACTTT
-	TRBV5-6	-	TRBJ2-7	CASSLMRGYEQYF	TGTGCCAGCAGCTTGATGCGGGGCTACGAGCAGTACTTC
-	TRBV7-9	once	TRBJ1-4	CASSDPGTTSGKLFF	TGTGCCAGCAGCGATCCCGGGACAACGTCGGGGAAACTGTTTTTT
-	TRBV5-6	few	TRBJ1-5	CASSSPGSSINQPQHF	TGTGCCAGCAGCTCCCCAGGTTCCTCAATCAATCAGCCCCAGCATTTT
TRBD1	TRBV29-1	-	TRBJ2-5	CSVDPDRSQETQYF	TGCAGCGTTGACCCGGACAGGTCTCAAGAGACCCAGTACTTC